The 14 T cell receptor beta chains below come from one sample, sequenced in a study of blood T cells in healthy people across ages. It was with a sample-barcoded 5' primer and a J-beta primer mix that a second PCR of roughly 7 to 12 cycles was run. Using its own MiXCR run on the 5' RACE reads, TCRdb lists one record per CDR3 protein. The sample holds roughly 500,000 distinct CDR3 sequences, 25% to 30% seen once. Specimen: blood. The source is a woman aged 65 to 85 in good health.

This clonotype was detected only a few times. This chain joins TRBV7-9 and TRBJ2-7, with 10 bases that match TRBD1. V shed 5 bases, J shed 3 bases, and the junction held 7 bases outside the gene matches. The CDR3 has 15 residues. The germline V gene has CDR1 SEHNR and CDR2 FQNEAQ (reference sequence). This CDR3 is CASSRAGTGVYEQYF. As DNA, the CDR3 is TGTGCCAGCAGCCGAGCCGGGACAGGGGTCTACGAGCAGTACTTC.

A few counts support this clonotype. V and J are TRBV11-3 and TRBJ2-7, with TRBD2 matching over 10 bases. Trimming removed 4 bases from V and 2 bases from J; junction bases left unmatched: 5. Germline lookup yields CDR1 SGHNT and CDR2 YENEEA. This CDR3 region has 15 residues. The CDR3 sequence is CASSSERGGTYEQYF. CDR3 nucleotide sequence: TGTGCCAGCAGCTCCGAGCGGGGGGGCACCTACGAGCAGTACTTC.

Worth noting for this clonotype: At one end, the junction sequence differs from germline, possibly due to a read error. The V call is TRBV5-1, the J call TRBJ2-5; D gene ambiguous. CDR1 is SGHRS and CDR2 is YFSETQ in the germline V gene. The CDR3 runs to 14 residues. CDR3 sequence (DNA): TGCGCCAGCAGCTTGGTGGCCGACCAAGGGACCCAGTACTTC. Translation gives CASSLVADQGTQYF.

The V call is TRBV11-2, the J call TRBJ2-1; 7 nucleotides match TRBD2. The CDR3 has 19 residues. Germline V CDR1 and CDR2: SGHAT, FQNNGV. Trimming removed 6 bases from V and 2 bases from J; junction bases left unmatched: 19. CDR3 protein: CASRPRLTRGGTPYNEQFF. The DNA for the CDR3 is TGTGCCAGCAGACCCAGATTGACCCGCGGGGGAACTCCCTACAATGAGCAGTTCTTC.

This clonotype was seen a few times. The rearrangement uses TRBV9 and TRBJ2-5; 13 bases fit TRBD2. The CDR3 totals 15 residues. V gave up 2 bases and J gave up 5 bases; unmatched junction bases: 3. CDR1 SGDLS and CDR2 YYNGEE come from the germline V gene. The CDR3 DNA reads TGTGCCAGCAGCGTGGGACTAGCGGGGTTTGAGACCCAGTACTTC. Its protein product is CASSVGLAGFETQYF.

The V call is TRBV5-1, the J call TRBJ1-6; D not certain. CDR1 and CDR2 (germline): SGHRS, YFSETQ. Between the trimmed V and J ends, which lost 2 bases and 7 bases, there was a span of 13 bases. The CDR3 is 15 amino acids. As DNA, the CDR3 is TGCGCCAGCAGCTTAGTGGCAGCCACAAATTCACCCCTCCACTTT. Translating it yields CASSLVAATNSPLHF.

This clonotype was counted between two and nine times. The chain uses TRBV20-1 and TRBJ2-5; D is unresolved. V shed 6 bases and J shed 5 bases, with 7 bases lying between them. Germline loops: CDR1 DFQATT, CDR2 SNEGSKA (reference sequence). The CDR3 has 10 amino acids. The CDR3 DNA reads TGCAGTGCAAACGGGGAGACCCAGTACTTC. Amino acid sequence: CSANGETQYF.

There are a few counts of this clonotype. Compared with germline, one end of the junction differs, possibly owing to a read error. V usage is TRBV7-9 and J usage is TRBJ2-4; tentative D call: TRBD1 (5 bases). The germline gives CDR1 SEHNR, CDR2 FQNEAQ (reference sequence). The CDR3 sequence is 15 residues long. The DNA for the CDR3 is TGTGCCAGCAACCAAGGGGTGTCGGCCAAAAACATTCAGTGCTTC. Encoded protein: CASNQGVSAKNIQCF.

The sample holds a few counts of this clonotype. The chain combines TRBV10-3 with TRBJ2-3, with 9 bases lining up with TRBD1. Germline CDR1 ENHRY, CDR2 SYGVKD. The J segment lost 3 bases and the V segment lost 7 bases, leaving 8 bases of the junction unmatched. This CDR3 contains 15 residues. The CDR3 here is CAIIATGGKTDTQYF. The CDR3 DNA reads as TGTGCCATCATAGCGACAGGGGGAAAAACAGATACGCAGTATTTT.

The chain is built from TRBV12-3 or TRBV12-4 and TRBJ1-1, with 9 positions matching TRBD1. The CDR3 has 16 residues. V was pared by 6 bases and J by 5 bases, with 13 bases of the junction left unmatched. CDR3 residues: CASSHRPWTGATEAFF. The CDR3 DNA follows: TGTGCCAGCAGCCACAGACCGTGGACAGGGGCGACTGAAGCTTTCTTT.

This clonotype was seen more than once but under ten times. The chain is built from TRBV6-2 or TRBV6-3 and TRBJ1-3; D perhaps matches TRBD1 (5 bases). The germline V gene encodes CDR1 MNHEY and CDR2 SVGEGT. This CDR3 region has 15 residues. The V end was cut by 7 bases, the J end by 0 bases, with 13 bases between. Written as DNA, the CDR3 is TGTGCCAGCACCCAGGGAATCAGCTCTGGAAACACCATATATTTT. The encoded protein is CASTQGISSGNTIYF.

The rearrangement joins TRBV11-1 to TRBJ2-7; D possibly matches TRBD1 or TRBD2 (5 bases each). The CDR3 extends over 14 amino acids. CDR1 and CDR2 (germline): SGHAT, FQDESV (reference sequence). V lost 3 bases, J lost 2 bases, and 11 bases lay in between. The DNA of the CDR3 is TGTGCCAGCAGCTTTTTGAGGGGAACCTACGAGCAGTACTTC. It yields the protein CASSFLRGTYEQYF.

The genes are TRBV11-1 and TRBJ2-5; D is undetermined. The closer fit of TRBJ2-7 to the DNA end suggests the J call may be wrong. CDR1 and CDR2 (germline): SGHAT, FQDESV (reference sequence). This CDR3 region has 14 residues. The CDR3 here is CASSLMSSSYEQYF. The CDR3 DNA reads TGTGCCAGCAGCTTGATGTCGAGCTCCTACGAGCAGTACTTC.

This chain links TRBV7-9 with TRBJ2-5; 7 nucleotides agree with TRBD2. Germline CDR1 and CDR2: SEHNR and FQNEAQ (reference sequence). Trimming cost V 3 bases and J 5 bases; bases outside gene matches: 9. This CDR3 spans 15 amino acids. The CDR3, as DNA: TGTGCCAGCAGCTTCGGGGGTACTAGCGAGGAGACCCAGTACTTC. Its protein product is CASSFGGTSEETQYF. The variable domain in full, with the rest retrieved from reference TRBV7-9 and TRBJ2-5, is DTGVSQNPRHKITKRGQNVTFRCDPISEHNRLYWYRQTLGQGPEFLTYFQNEAQLEKSRLLSDRFSAERPKGSFSTLEIQRTEQGDSAMYLCASSFGGTSEETQYFGPGTRLLVL.